The 13 T cell receptor beta chains below come from one sample, sequenced in a study of shared clonotypes between healthy human individuals. Naive CD8 cells were CD45RO-negative, positively selected for CCR7, excluding terminally differentiated effector memory CD45RA+ cells. TCRdb's copy holds only in-frame clones and misses some; the assay was immunoSEQ multiplex PCR. The sample records 800,000 to 950,000 clones, 96% being singletons. The sequencing input was naive CD8+ T cells sorted from blood. The source of these receptors is a man younger than 45 in good health.

Comment on this clone: One end of the junction varies from germline; a read error may be responsible. J is TRBJ1-1 and V is TRBV5-4; D remains unclear. The CDR3 spans 12 residues. Germline V gene lookup returns CDR1 SGHNT and CDR2 YYREEE (reference sequence). CDR3 loop: CAGSLQYTEAFF. The CDR3 region has the DNA TGTGCCGGCAGCTTGCAGTACACTGAAGCTTTCTTT.

The chain uses TRBV27 and TRBJ2-6; D unresolved. The CDR3 sequence is 16 residues long. The germline V and J ends were trimmed by 5 bases and 8 bases, with 19 bases remaining between them. CDR1 and CDR2 (germline): MNHEY, SMNVEV (reference sequence). Here the CDR3 DNA reads TGTGCCAGCAGTCCCTTAAGCGTTGTAGGGACCAACGTCCTGACTTTC. This gives the protein CASSPLSVVGTNVLTF.

The J gene is TRBJ2-1, the V gene TRBV19; D gene ambiguous. V was clipped by 4 bases and J by 6 bases, with 13 bases between them. This CDR3 comprises 14 residues. Germline V gives CDR1 LNHDA, CDR2 SQIVND (reference sequence). CDR3 residues: CASSTPARSNEQFF. DNA for the CDR3: TGTGCCAGTAGTACCCCCGCCAGATCCAATGAGCAGTTCTTC.

The chain combines TRBV11-2 with TRBJ1-5; 7 bases line up with TRBD1. The CDR3 runs to 15 residues. CDR1 and CDR2 (germline): SGHAT, FQNNGV. After removal of 5 bases from V and 4 bases from J, the junction contained 8 bases not matched to a gene. DNA of the CDR3: TGTGCCAGCAGCCTCAGACAGGGAGCGAATCAGCCCCAGCATTTT. Translation: CASSLRQGANQPQHF.

The V call is TRBV7-6, the J call TRBJ2-1; weak D call: TRBD2 (5 bases). V lost 5 bases and J 0 bases, leaving 14 bases between the germline ends. The CDR3 is 16 residues long. Germline V gives CDR1 SGHVS, CDR2 FNYEAQ. Here the CDR3 reads CASSAPGLNSYNEQFF. In nucleotides, the CDR3 is TGTGCCAGCAGCGCCCCAGGACTCAACTCCTACAATGAGCAGTTCTTC.

V gene TRBV5-4 combines with J gene TRBJ1-1, with TRBD1 matching over 10 bases. The germline V gene encodes CDR1 SGHNT and CDR2 YYREEE (reference sequence). J gave up 4 bases and V 4 bases, and 19 bases lay outside the gene matches. This CDR3 contains 19 residues. CDR3 DNA sequence: TGTGCCAGCAGCGTGAGGAGGGCCGGGACAGGGGAATATGGCACTGAAGCTTTCTTT. Translated: CASSVRRAGTGEYGTEAFF.

V and J are TRBV11-2 and TRBJ2-1; D is uncertain. Trimming shortened V by 1 base and J by 0 bases, and 7 bases separated the two germline ends. Germline values: CDR1 SGHAT, CDR2 FQNNGV. The CDR3 totals 15 residues. The CDR3 region is CASSLATGSYNEQFF. The CDR3 DNA sequence: TGTGCCAGCAGCTTAGCTACGGGCTCCTACAATGAGCAGTTCTTC.

V is TRBV7-9 and J is TRBJ1-4; D is unresolved. Trimming removed 4 bases from V and 5 bases from J, with 2 bases in between. The CDR3 has 11 residues. Germline CDR1 is SEHNR and CDR2 is FQNEAQ (reference sequence). The CDR3: CASSWNEKLFF. In DNA form, the CDR3 reads TGTGCCAGCAGCTGGAATGAAAAACTGTTTTTT.

The J gene is TRBJ2-3, the V gene TRBV7-8, with D perhaps TRBD2 (5 bases). The CDR3 totals 15 residues. V shed 3 bases and J shed 2 bases, with 12 bases lying between them. Germline lookup yields CDR1 SGHVS and CDR2 FQNEAQ. The CDR3 DNA sequence: TGTGCCAGCAGCTTTAACGGGGAGAACACAGATACGCAGTATTTT. Protein: CASSFNGENTDTQYF. Supplemented by reference TRBV7-8 and TRBJ2-3, the full variable domain reads GAGVSQSPRYKVAKRGQDVALRCDPISGHVSLFWYQQALGQGPEFLTYFQNEAQLDKSGLPSDRFFAERPEGSVSTLKIQRTQQEDSAVYLCASSFNGENTDTQYFGPGTRLTVL.

For this clone: Different DNA sequences within this sample yield the same CDR3. The rearrangement joins TRBV19 to TRBJ2-7, with 11 bases identical to TRBD1. V shed 3 bases and J 3 bases; nucleotides not matched to a gene: 1. CDR3 size: 14 residues. Germline V lookup: CDR1 LNHDA, CDR2 SQIVND (reference sequence). The CDR3 DNA sequence: TGTGCCAGTAGTATGGGGACAGGGGGCTACGAGCAGTACTTC. Translation: CASSMGTGGYEQYF.

This rearrangement joins TRBV11-3 to TRBJ2-2, with TRBD2 matching 7 bases. Germline CDR1 and CDR2: SGHNT and YENEEA. CDR3 length equals 16 residues. Trimming cost V 3 bases and J 4 bases; bases outside gene matches: 8. The CDR3 sequence: CASSFRAGVSTGELFF. CDR3 coding DNA: TGTGCCAGCAGCTTTCGTGCGGGAGTAAGCACCGGGGAGCTGTTTTTT.

The chain employs TRBV6-5 and TRBJ1-5, with 7 bases aligning to TRBD1. CDR1 MNHEY and CDR2 SVGAGI come from the germline V gene. Losses at the gene ends were 6 bases for V and 7 bases for J; bases not matched to a gene: 9. The CDR3 has 14 residues. The CDR3 region is CASSSTGDGQPQHF. In DNA, the CDR3 is TGTGCCAGCAGCTCAACAGGGGACGGGCAGCCCCAGCATTTT.

The chain links TRBV7-8 to TRBJ2-7; 9 positions agree with TRBD1. Germline assignment: CDR1 SGHVS and CDR2 FQNEAQ. This CDR3 comprises 14 residues. V was pared by 8 bases and J by 2 bases, with 7 bases of the junction left unmatched. The CDR3 DNA reads as TGTGCCAGCTGGGACAGGGTAGGACCCTACGAGCAGTACTTC. It codes for CASWDRVGPYEQYF.